The present entry profiles one T cell receptor (beta chain) with its context. The sample belongs to a study of CDR3 diversity in severe acne. The CDR3 loop spans 12 amino acids. Looked up from germline, CDR1 is MDHEN and CDR2 is SYDVKM. Trimming took 10 bases from V and 1 from J, leaving 10 bases between them. TCRdb reprocessed the PCR reads with MiXCR, giving one entry per CDR3 protein. The data show some 90,000 distinct CDR3 sequences, 49% seen once. This chain joins TRBV28 and TRBJ1-1; no firm D call. Sequencing was performed on blood. This sequence was found in a male donor with severe acne vulgaris. The CDR3 DNA reads TGTGCCACTCGGCCGCGGAACACTGAAGCTTTCTTT. Protein: CATRPRNTEAFF.